The rows below give T cell receptor beta chains drawn from one sample of a study of beta chain features in type 1 diabetes. Generated by immunoSEQ multiplex PCR, the TCRdb table keeps only in-frame clones and is missing some. Here the sample spans around 330,000 clones, more than 9.5% being singletons. Sequenced: naive CD4+ T cells from blood. These TCRs come from a woman aged 30 to 39 in good health. CDR3s include the opening cysteine and the closing phenylalanine or tryptophan. D genes are given only for firm matches. Size is stated for part of the rows, as once, few or many counts, or as a class when the clone is expanded.

V gene	J gene	clone size	D gene	CDR3 protein	CDR3 DNA
TRBV5-4	TRBJ2-1	NA	NA	CASSQDQGPVVQFF	TGTGCCAGCAGCCAAGACCAGGGGCCAGTAGTGCAGTTCTTC
TRBV5-1	TRBJ1-1	NA	TRBD1	CASSTGQGARTEAFF	TGCGCCAGCAGCACAGGACAGGGGGCGCGTACTGAAGCTTTCTTT
TRBV28	TRBJ1-2	NA	NA	CASSSPPTANYGYTF	TGTGCCAGCAGTTCCCCCCCTACGGCTAACTATGGCTACACCTTC
TRBV30	TRBJ2-7	NA	TRBD2	CAWKANSGSLYEQYF	TGTGCCTGGAAGGCGAATAGCGGGAGTTTATACGAGCAGTACTTC
TRBV7-6	TRBJ2-3	few	TRBD2	CASSLAVGGPDTQYF	TGTGCCAGCAGCTTAGCGGTGGGAGGGCCAGATACGCAGTATTTT
TRBV10-3	TRBJ2-7	NA	TRBD2	CAISGTSGRADEQYF	TGTGCCATCTCCGGGACTAGCGGGAGGGCCGACGAGCAGTACTTC
TRBV9	TRBJ2-1	few	TRBD2	CASSVGLAGANEQFF	TGTGCCAGCAGCGTAGGGCTAGCGGGAGCTAATGAGCAGTTCTTC
TRBV15	TRBJ2-1	NA	NA	CATSRDRGSYNEQFF	TGTGCCACCAGCAGAGATAGGGGGAGCTACAATGAGCAGTTCTTC
TRBV2	TRBJ2-3	few	TRBD2	CASTRTSGTTDTQYF	TGTGCCAGCACCCGGACTAGCGGAACCACAGATACGCAGTATTTT
TRBV11-2	TRBJ2-7	NA	NA	CASSYRQISYEQYF	TGTGCCAGCAGCTACCGACAGATATCCTACGAGCAGTACTTC
TRBV5-1	TRBJ2-1	NA	TRBD2	CASSPIPGLAGVGYNEQFF	TGCGCCAGCAGCCCGATTCCGGGACTAGCGGGAGTGGGATACAATGAGCAGTTCTTC
TRBV9	TRBJ2-1	NA	TRBD2	CASSQLAGSSYNEQFF	TGTGCCAGCAGCCAGCTAGCGGGCAGCTCCTACAATGAGCAGTTCTTC
TRBV18	TRBJ2-2	NA	TRBD2	CASSPRLARDTGELFF	TGTGCCAGCTCACCCAGACTAGCGCGGGACACCGGGGAGCTGTTTTTT
TRBV15	TRBJ2-1	few	TRBD1	CATSSPGQAYNEQFF	TGTGCCACCAGCAGTCCGGGACAGGCCTACAATGAGCAGTTCTTC
TRBV20-1	TRBJ1-2	NA	NA	CSAWGGSYTF	TGCAGTGCTTGGGGGGGAAGCTACACCTTC
TRBV7-9	TRBJ2-1	NA	NA	CASPLEGSSPGNEQFF	TGTGCCAGCCCCCTAGAGGGCAGTTCCCCCGGCAATGAGCAGTTCTTC
TRBV5-6	TRBJ2-3	NA	TRBD2	CASSLRLAGESDTQYF	TGTGCCAGCAGCCTACGACTAGCGGGAGAGTCAGATACGCAGTATTTT
TRBV28	TRBJ2-3	few	NA	CASSLSQTDTQYF	TGTGCCAGCAGTTTATCCCAGACAGATACGCAGTATTTT
TRBV28	TRBJ2-2	NA	TRBD2	CASSLAGVGTGELFF	TGTGCCAGCAGCCTAGCGGGAGTCGGCACCGGGGAGCTGTTTTTT
TRBV30	TRBJ2-3	NA	NA	CAWSRGSENTQYF	TGTGCCTGGAGCCGCGGATCTGAGAATACGCAGTATTTT
TRBV7-9	TRBJ2-1	few	TRBD2	CAMAGGLGKGEQFF	TGTGCCATGGCAGGCGGACTAGGAAAGGGCGAGCAGTTCTTC
TRBV10-3	TRBJ2-5	NA	TRBD2	CAISSATSGTGQETQYF	TGTGCCATCAGTTCTGCGACTAGCGGGACGGGACAAGAGACCCAGTACTTC
TRBV9	TRBJ2-1	few	TRBD2	CASSVDPSGANEQFF	TGTGCCAGCAGCGTAGATCCTAGCGGGGCCAATGAGCAGTTCTTC
TRBV2	TRBJ1-4	few	TRBD1	CASSSTGGYEKLFF	TGTGCCAGCAGCTCAACAGGGGGCTATGAAAAACTGTTTTTT
TRBV6-1	TRBJ1-1	few	NA	CASSVERNRVNTEAFF	TGTGCCAGCAGTGTGGAGAGGAATCGCGTGAACACTGAAGCTTTCTTT
TRBV9	TRBJ1-1	NA	NA	CASSVGLQVKNTEAFF	TGTGCCAGCAGCGTCGGACTACAGGTTAAGAACACTGAAGCTTTCTTT
TRBV7-8	TRBJ2-3	few	TRBD2	CASSLGLAVADTQYF	TGTGCCAGCAGCTTAGGACTAGCAGTCGCAGATACGCAGTATTTT
TRBV28	TRBJ1-5	NA	NA	CASQESNQPQHF	TGTGCCAGTCAGGAATCCAATCAGCCCCAGCATTTT
TRBV5-6	TRBJ2-4	NA	NA	CASSLGGMSAKNIQYF	TGTGCCAGCAGCTTGGGAGGGATGAGCGCCAAAAACATTCAGTACTTC
TRBV28	TRBJ2-6	few	NA	CASLSGANVLTF	TGTGCCAGCTTATCTGGGGCCAACGTCCTGACTTTC
TRBV28	TRBJ2-7	NA	NA	CASSFAGSSSYEQYF	TGTGCCAGCAGTTTTGCAGGCTCGAGCTCCTACGAGCAGTACTTC
TRBV28	TRBJ1-5	NA	NA	CASSLVQGNSQPQHF	TGTGCCAGCAGTTTAGTGCAGGGTAACAGTCAGCCCCAGCATTTT
TRBV5-1	TRBJ2-3	few	TRBD2	CASSPGLAGGPRGTDTQYF	TGCGCCAGCAGCCCCGGACTAGCGGGAGGGCCTAGAGGCACAGATACGCAGTATTTT
TRBV10-3	TRBJ2-3	NA	TRBD2	CAISEAGLAGLPGTDTQYF	TGTGCCATCAGTGAGGCGGGACTAGCGGGACTACCAGGCACAGATACGCAGTATTTT
TRBV29-1	TRBJ2-1	NA	TRBD2	CSLDRRLAINEQFF	TGCAGCCTGGACCGCCGACTAGCGATCAATGAGCAGTTCTTC
TRBV28	TRBJ1-2	NA	NA	CASSPAGEGNYGYTF	TGTGCCAGCAGTCCAGCGGGGGAGGGAAACTATGGCTACACCTTC
TRBV14	TRBJ1-5	few	TRBD1	CASSQAGGNQPQHF	TGTGCCAGCAGCCAAGCAGGGGGTAATCAGCCCCAGCATTTT
TRBV9	TRBJ2-1	NA	TRBD2	CASSVGVAGEDEQFF	TGTGCCAGCAGCGTAGGAGTAGCGGGAGAGGATGAGCAGTTCTTC
TRBV5-4	TRBJ2-2	NA	TRBD1	CASSRRTGGITGELFF	TGTGCCAGCAGTCGCAGGACAGGGGGCATCACCGGGGAGCTGTTTTTT
TRBV28	TRBJ2-3	few	NA	CASSLDGGPDTQYF	TGTGCCAGCAGTTTAGACGGAGGACCAGATACGCAGTATTTT
TRBV28	TRBJ2-4	NA	NA	CASSPYTQGKNIQYF	TGTGCCAGCAGTCCTTATACACAGGGAAAAAACATTCAGTACTTC
TRBV5-1	TRBJ2-3	NA	TRBD2	CASSLLAGAQDTQYF	TGCGCCAGCAGCCTCCTAGCGGGAGCCCAAGATACGCAGTATTTT
TRBV4-3	TRBJ2-1	few	TRBD2	CASSQDPSGEAYNEQFF	TGCGCCAGCAGCCAAGACCCTAGCGGGGAAGCCTACAATGAGCAGTTCTTC
TRBV30	TRBJ2-7	few	NA	CAWTRGFDEQYF	TGTGCCTGGACCCGAGGTTTTGACGAGCAGTACTTC
TRBV27	TRBJ2-7	NA	NA	CASSLYSAQLEGYEQYF	TGTGCCAGCAGTTTATATAGCGCCCAATTAGAGGGCTACGAGCAGTACTTC
TRBV7-8	TRBJ2-2	few	NA	CASSLVRSTGELFF	TGTGCCAGCAGCTTAGTTCGCAGCACCGGGGAGCTGTTTTTT
TRBV29-1	TRBJ2-3	few	NA	CSVEGGHTDTQYF	TGCAGCGTTGAAGGGGGCCACACAGATACGCAGTATTTT
TRBV7-2	TRBJ1-1	NA	NA	CASSLRVSENTEAFF	TGTGCCAGCAGTCTCAGGGTATCGGAAAACACTGAAGCTTTCTTT
TRBV19	TRBJ2-1	NA	TRBD2	CASTSRGLAGLNEQFF	TGTGCCAGTACCTCACGGGGGCTAGCGGGACTCAATGAGCAGTTCTTC
TRBV9	TRBJ2-7	NA	TRBD2	CASSARAGGPYEQYF	TGTGCCAGCAGCGCCAGAGCGGGAGGGCCCTACGAGCAGTACTTC
TRBV4-3	TRBJ2-5	many	NA	CASSQVRSANVGQYF	TGCGCCAGCAGCCAAGTACGGTCTGCAAATGTTGGCCAGTACTTC
TRBV6-5	TRBJ2-1	NA	TRBD1	CASKTDRGHYNEQFF	TGTGCCAGCAAGACGGACAGGGGGCATTACAATGAGCAGTTCTTC
TRBV19	TRBJ2-3	few	NA	CASSQSRNTQYF	TGTGCCAGTAGCCAGTCCCGAAATACGCAGTATTTT
TRBV11-2	TRBJ2-7	few	NA	CASSLDRLQSYEQYF	TGTGCCAGCAGCTTAGATCGATTGCAGTCCTACGAGCAGTACTTC
TRBV27	TRBJ2-3	NA	NA	CARRSTGTPSVYF	TGTGCCAGGAGGTCTACAGGCACCCCTTCGGTGTATTTT
TRBV6-5	TRBJ2-3	NA	NA	CASSAQGYTDTQYF	TGTGCCAGCAGTGCACAGGGTTACACAGATACGCAGTATTTT
TRBV7-2	TRBJ2-1	NA	NA	CASSLELRNEQFF	TGTGCCAGCAGCTTAGAGCTGCGCAATGAGCAGTTCTTC
TRBV7-9	TRBJ2-4	NA	TRBD1	CASSSGQPLAKNIQYF	TGTGCCAGCAGCTCGGGACAGCCACTAGCCAAAAACATTCAGTACTTC
TRBV18	TRBJ2-5	few	NA	CASSPVLKETQYF	TGTGCCAGCTCACCCGTACTAAAAGAGACCCAGTACTTC
TRBV18	TRBJ2-1	few	TRBD2	CASSLRIAGGIYNEQFF	TGTGCCAGCTCACTGCGAATAGCGGGAGGGATCTACAATGAGCAGTTCTTC